This TCR beta chain was documented in a study of T cell responses to AZD1222 COVID-19 vaccine (dated by TCRdb to 2020 to 2022). Describing the broader study: A total of roughly 240 trial participants underwent TCR sequencing, of whom about 210 received two doses of AZD1222 and about 25 received two doses of the MenACWY control vaccine. Trial participants were enrolled by age into subgroups of 18-55, 56-69 and 70-plus years, and around 150, 29 and 61 TCR-sequenced participants, respectively, were included in these subgroups.

The time point label of this sample denotes: about 28 days (+/-7) after the second vaccine dose. AZD1222 recipients given second doses at about 4 weeks or at about 12 weeks were pooled, since spike-specific TCR depth and breadth were not found to differ between the two schedules. Vaccinee samples were obtained from the UK trials COV001 and COV002, which included a single-blind randomized controlled phase 2/3 trial of AZD1222 (ChAdOx1 nCoV-19) in healthy adults. For TCRbeta chain sequencing, PBMC samples from trial participants were taken at day 0 and at day 28 after the second dose. In the case of this clone: The antigen it recognizes is unknown. No qualities accompany the bases; no much larger clone lies one base away.

Per the germline V gene (reference sequence), LNHDA is the CDR1 and SQIVND is the CDR2. Here V drops 4 bases and J drops 2 bases, and the junction holds 2 bases not matched to any gene. The CDR3 starts with the cysteine, ends with the phenylalanine, and has 14 residues. The read is trimmed to its CDR3 DNA, 42 bases read in frame from base 1. The CDR3 regions of human TCRbeta chains were analyzed by immunosequencing. From the authors' description of their analysis: TCRs in the repertoires were matched against a reference library of SARS-CoV-2-specific TCRs that had been generated with the MIRA antigen-specificity platform. Breadth meant the fraction of unique TCRs that were SARS-CoV-2-associated, whereas depth meant the fraction of total T cells that were SARS-CoV-2-associated. Using the MIRA data, every spike-specific TCR was mapped to the spike region that the TCR reacted to and assigned to either a CD4 or a CD8 class. Log10-transformed breadth and depth values were compared by one-way ANOVA with Sidak's multiple comparisons tests. Here the immuneACCESS table is served through TCRdb, limited to in-frame sequences with V and J called. Missing clones are a known gap in these copies; in checked studies unresolved V genes cover under half, and the rest lacks a known reason. V and J calls and clone size come straight from that table; D and trimming were deduced from the DNA. Recorded for this sample are 90,000 to 150,000 clones; about 90% of them occurred a single time. The top ten clonotypes cover just over 2.5% of the sample.

The investigation overall reported the following: Most participants were white British and females outnumbered males, and the authors suggested that clonal diversity may have been underestimated. Conclusions about previously exposed vaccinees were limited because only six AZD1222 recipients were SARS-CoV-2 seropositive at baseline. Reportedly, close to half of the unique spike-specific TCRs recognized epitopes lying outside the regions that are mutated in the B.1.351 and B.1.1.7 variants. In the small 56-69-year group, the increase in depth fell short of significance, most likely because of low power. After two AZD1222 doses, both the breadth and the depth of spike-specific TCRs were significantly higher than at day 0 and than in MenACWY recipients. The vaccine-associated CD4 TCRs covered the entire spike protein, and the dominant responses fell in regions 160-218 and 743-854. Because no day 14 peak-response samples were available, repertoires were characterized only after the peak T cell response.

This material consisted of peripheral blood, taken 28 days after the second AZD1222 dose. This TCR was recovered from an adult who received the AZD1222 COVID-19 vaccine. In this chain, TRBV19 is recombined with TRBJ1-1; the central 9 bases match TRBD1. The CDR3 protein sequence reads: CASSTDRGNTEAFF. The sequence in DNA is TGTGCCAGTAGTACGGACAGGGGAAACACTGAAGCTTTCTTT.